What follows are 24 T cell receptor beta chains derived from one specimen sequenced in a study of blood T cell repertoires in COVID-19. Data came from immunoSEQ multiplex PCR; TCRdb stores just in-frame clones and leaves some out. The data contain about 210,000 clones, about 87% of them singletons. Sequenced input: peripheral blood. The source of these receptors is a man aged 60-69 years who had recovered from COVID-19.

The V call is TRBV11-2, the J call TRBJ2-1, with TRBD2 as a possible D gene (5 bases). CDR3 size: 16 residues. Germline-derived CDR1 and CDR2 are SGHAT and FQNNGV. The V and J ends lost 5 bases and 0 bases respectively, with 14 bases between them. The CDR3 DNA sequence: TGTGCCAGCAGCCCCGGCTTGGGGAGCTCCTACAATGAGCAGTTCTTC. Translated: CASSPGLGSSYNEQFF.

This chain links TRBV30 with TRBJ1-1; 11 nucleotides agree with TRBD1. Germline V gives CDR1 GTSNPN, CDR2 SVGIG (reference sequence). With V trimmed by 4 bases and J by 8 bases, 9 bases remained unmatched. The CDR3 contains 14 residues. CDR3 residues: CAWNMGQGVREAFF. CDR3 in DNA: TGTGCCTGGAATATGGGACAGGGGGTAAGGGAAGCTTTCTTT. Full variable domain (missing parts from reference TRBV30 and TRBJ1-1): SQTIHQWPATLVQPVGSPLSLECTVEGTSNPNLYWYRQAAGRGLQLLFYSVGIGQISSEVPQNLSASRPQDRQFILSSKKLLLSDSGFYLCAWNMGQGVREAFFGQGTRLTVV.

The chain carries TRBV10-3 and TRBJ2-4, with TRBD2 as a possible D gene (6 bases). This CDR3 contains 16 residues. V was trimmed by 2 bases and J by 1 base, leaving 12 bases between them. Per germline, CDR1 ENHRY and CDR2 SYGVKD. CDR3 region: CAISEMAGRAKNIQYF. Here the CDR3 DNA reads TGTGCCATCAGTGAGATGGCAGGGAGGGCCAAAAACATTCAGTACTTC.

V gene TRBV5-1 combines with J gene TRBJ2-3, with 9 positions matching TRBD1. V lost 4 bases to trimming and J lost 1 base; unmatched junction nucleotides: 7. This CDR3 has 16 residues. Germline V gene data show CDR1 as SGHRS and CDR2 as YFSETQ. Written as DNA, the CDR3 is TGCGCCAGCAGCGGTAATACAGGGGGCGGCACAGATACGCAGTATTTT. Translated, it gives CASSGNTGGGTDTQYF. Full variable domain (outside the CDR3, taken from reference TRBV5-1 and TRBJ2-3): KAGVTQTPRYLIKTRGQQVTLSCSPISGHRSVSWYQQTPGQGLQFLFEYFSETQRNKGNFPGRFSGRQFSNSRSEMNVSTLELGDSALYLCASSGNTGGGTDTQYFGPGTRLTVL.

The chain carries TRBV19 and TRBJ2-4, with 8 bases matching TRBD2. The V gene end was trimmed by 6 bases and the J gene end by 1 base; junction bases not matched to a gene: 11. There are 17 residues in the CDR3. Germline V gives CDR1 LNHDA, CDR2 SQIVND (reference sequence). For the CDR3, the DNA is TGTGCCAGTAGCCATCCTCAGGGACTAGGGGCCAAAAACATTCAGTACTTC. This encodes CASSHPQGLGAKNIQYF. The whole variable domain, filled in from reference TRBV19 and TRBJ2-4, reads DGGITQSPKYLFRKEGQNVTLSCEQNLNHDAMYWYRQDPGQGLRLIYYSQIVNDFQKGDIAEGYSVSREKKESFPLTVTSAQKNPTAFYLCASSHPQGLGAKNIQYFGAGTRLSVL.

The chain combines TRBV6-2 or TRBV6-3 with TRBJ2-1, with 11 bases identical to TRBD2. The germline V gene has CDR1 MNHEY and CDR2 SVGEGT. Trimming took 2 bases from V and 2 from J; bases not matched to a gene: 11. The CDR3 is 19 amino acids. The CDR3 DNA reads as TGTGCCAGCAGTTACAACCTTAAGACTAGCGGGGCGACCTACAATGAGCAGTTCTTC. As protein: CASSYNLKTSGATYNEQFF.

This clone has only one observation. This chain links TRBV5-4 with TRBJ2-1, with 8 nucleotides matching TRBD2. V shed 3 bases, J shed 12 bases, and the junction held 14 bases outside the gene matches. Germline V gene sequence: CDR1 SGHNT, CDR2 YYREEE (reference sequence). The length of the CDR3 is 15 residues. CDR3 protein: CASSSARTSQRRQFF. CDR3 in DNA: TGTGCCAGCAGCTCGGCACGGACTAGCCAACGGCGGCAGTTCTTC.

This clone appeared a few times. This chain joins TRBV15 and TRBJ2-5; D possibly corresponds to TRBD1 (5 bases). The CDR3 totals 16 residues. Trimming removed 0 bases from V and 3 bases from J, with 14 bases in between. CDR1 is LNHNV, CDR2 YYDKDF, per germline (reference sequence). This chain's CDR3 is CATSRDLTGQKETQYF. CDR3 in DNA: TGTGCCACCAGCAGAGATCTCACAGGACAAAAAGAGACCCAGTACTTC.

This clone came up once. A much more abundant neighbour one base away suggests this may be a read error. J is TRBJ1-2 and V is TRBV10-2; D gene unclear. This CDR3 is 17 amino acids long. Germline V gene sequence: CDR1 WSHSY, CDR2 SAAADI. V was clipped by 10 bases and J by 1 base, with 25 bases between them. In DNA, the CDR3 is TGCGCCAACAGCCCTGTGGGTCGGGGAATGGGTAACTATGGCTACACCTTC. Its protein is CANSPVGRGMGNYGYTF.

This chain connects TRBV23-1 to TRBJ2-7; 8 positions agree with TRBD2. TRBV23-1 is labeled an ORF, and its function is uncertain. There are 16 residues in the CDR3. With 1 base clipped from V and 2 bases from J, the junction kept 7 bases outside the gene matches. This chain's CDR3 is CASSQLSGSAPYEQYF. The CDR3 DNA follows: TGCGCCAGCAGTCAATTGAGCGGGAGCGCTCCCTACGAGCAGTACTTC.

This chain connects TRBV20-1 to TRBJ2-1; D is uncertain. The CDR3 is made up of 11 amino acids. Germline V lookup: CDR1 DFQATT, CDR2 SNEGSKA (reference sequence). Trimming took off 4 bases at V and 6 bases at J, with 7 bases between the two ends. CDR3 amino acids: CSATSINEQFF. The CDR3 region has the DNA TGCAGTGCTACGAGTATCAATGAGCAGTTCTTC.

This chain links TRBV14 with TRBJ2-7; 10 bases agree with TRBD2. The CDR3 sequence is 16 residues long. J lost 0 bases, V lost 4 bases, and 6 bases had no gene match. Germline loops: CDR1 SGHDN, CDR2 FVKESK. DNA of the CDR3: TGTGCCAGCAGCCCCATAGCGGGAGGCCGCTCCTACGAGCAGTACTTC. This translates into CASSPIAGGRSYEQYF.

In its sample, this clone was seen once. This may be a read error, as it is one base from a much larger clone. Other DNA sequences from this sample encode an identical CDR3 as well. The chain is built from TRBV19 and TRBJ1-5; D may be TRBD1 (5 bases). Germline loops: CDR1 LNHDA, CDR2 SQIVND (reference sequence). The CDR3 totals 12 residues. V dropped 8 bases and J dropped 3 bases, with 8 bases sitting between them. In nucleotides, the CDR3 is TGTGCCAGTGGGGGGGTCAATCAGCCCCAGCATTTT. This sequence encodes CASGGVNQPQHF.

This clone has just a few counts. CDR3 nucleotide sequence: TGTGCCAGCAGCTTGGGCGGGGGTAAGAACACTGAAGCTTTCTTT. Its translation is CASSLGGGKNTEAFF. The chain links TRBV5-5 to TRBJ1-1, with a possible D match to TRBD1 (5 bases). V lost 0 bases, J lost 1 base, and 10 bases lay in between. The CDR3 loop spans 15 amino acids. Germline V gene lookup returns CDR1 SGHKS and CDR2 YYEKEE (reference sequence).

The gene calls are TRBV6-6 and TRBJ1-4; perhaps TRBD1 as D (6 bases). The CDR3 has 14 amino acids. The germline gives CDR1 MNHNY, CDR2 SVGAGI (reference sequence). The ends were cut back, 6 bases at V and 2 bases at J, with 10 bases in the middle. CDR3 nucleotides: TGTGCCAGCAGCCAACAGGGTACTAATGAAAAACTGTTTTTT. This codes for CASSQQGTNEKLFF.

The rearrangement joins TRBV4-1 to TRBJ2-1, with 8 bases aligning to TRBD2. The CDR3 is 16 residues long. After removal of 0 bases from V and 5 bases from J, the junction contained 6 bases not matched to a gene. From germline, CDR1 is MGHRA and CDR2 YSYEKL. CDR3 DNA sequence: TGCGCCAGCAGCCAAGACCCTAGCGGGCCTAACAATGAGCAGTTCTTC. As protein: CASSQDPSGPNNEQFF.

This clone was detected many times. The chain joins TRBV2 to TRBJ1-3; D is unclear. V lost 2 bases to trimming and J lost 0 bases, with 5 bases between them. This CDR3 region has 14 residues. Per germline, CDR1 SNHLY and CDR2 FYNNEI. The CDR3 loop is CASSEPRSGNTIYF. Written as DNA, the CDR3 is TGTGCCAGCAGTGAACCCCGCTCTGGAAACACCATATATTTT.

The chain recombines TRBV7-6 with TRBJ2-1; TRBD2 might be the D (5 bases). V dropped 7 bases and J dropped 10 bases, with 17 bases sitting between them. Germline-derived CDR1 and CDR2 are SGHVS and FNYEAQ. This CDR3 has 13 amino acids. As DNA, the CDR3 is TGTGCCAGCAACGCCATTCGGGGTGACGAGCAGTTCTTC. Its translation: CASNAIRGDEQFF.

The rearrangement uses TRBV18 and TRBJ1-1, with D hard to call. V dropped 0 bases and J dropped 5 bases, with 13 bases sitting between them. The CDR3 runs to 15 residues. Germline V CDR1 and CDR2: KGHSH, LQKENI. In nucleotides, the CDR3 is TGTGCCAGCTCACCACCGGCGGGCTGGGAAACTGAAGCTTTCTTT. Amino acid sequence: CASSPPAGWETEAFF.

Written as DNA, the CDR3 is TGTGCCAGCAGTGGGGGACAGTGGGGAACAGATACGCAGTATTTT. Translated: CASSGGQWGTDTQYF. The V gene is TRBV6-1, the J gene TRBJ2-3; 7 bases fit TRBD1. The CDR3 length is 15 residues. CDR1 is MNHNS, CDR2 SASEGT, per germline. V lost 4 bases to trimming and J lost 3 bases; unmatched junction nucleotides: 7.

The gene calls are TRBV18 and TRBJ1-3, with 10 bases lining up with TRBD1. Germline lookup yields CDR1 KGHSH and CDR2 LQKENI. This CDR3 is 16 amino acids long. V shed 2 bases, J shed 2 bases, and the junction held 3 bases outside the gene matches. CDR3 bases: TGTGCCAGCTCACCAGCCGGGACAGGGGCTGGAAACACCATATATTTT. As protein: CASSPAGTGAGNTIYF.

The chain recombines TRBV30 with TRBJ2-3, with 10 bases lining up with TRBD1. CDR1 is GTSNPN and CDR2 is SVGIG in the germline V gene (reference sequence). The CDR3 runs to 13 residues. Trimming took 5 bases from V and 2 from J; bases not matched to a gene: 1. CDR3 coding DNA: TGTGCCTGGGGGACAGGGGTCACAGATACGCAGTATTTT. Translating gives CAWGTGVTDTQYF.

This chain links TRBV15 with TRBJ2-1; 12 nucleotides match TRBD1. This CDR3 has 15 amino acids. V dropped 5 bases and J dropped 5; count of bases not matched to a gene: 4. Germline loops: CDR1 LNHNV, CDR2 YYDKDF (reference sequence). CDR3 amino acids: CATSPGQGAHNEQFF. The CDR3 coding sequence is TGTGCCACCAGCCCGGGACAGGGGGCCCACAATGAGCAGTTCTTC.

There are many counts of this clone. This chain links TRBV5-1 with TRBJ2-7, with 7 bases aligning to TRBD1. Germline loops: CDR1 SGHRS, CDR2 YFSETQ. The J segment lost 4 bases and the V segment lost 4 bases, leaving 8 bases of the junction unmatched. The CDR3 extends over 14 amino acids. CDR3 amino acids: CASSTTGVPYEQYF. The DNA of the CDR3 is TGCGCCAGCAGCACCACAGGGGTCCCTTACGAGCAGTACTTC.